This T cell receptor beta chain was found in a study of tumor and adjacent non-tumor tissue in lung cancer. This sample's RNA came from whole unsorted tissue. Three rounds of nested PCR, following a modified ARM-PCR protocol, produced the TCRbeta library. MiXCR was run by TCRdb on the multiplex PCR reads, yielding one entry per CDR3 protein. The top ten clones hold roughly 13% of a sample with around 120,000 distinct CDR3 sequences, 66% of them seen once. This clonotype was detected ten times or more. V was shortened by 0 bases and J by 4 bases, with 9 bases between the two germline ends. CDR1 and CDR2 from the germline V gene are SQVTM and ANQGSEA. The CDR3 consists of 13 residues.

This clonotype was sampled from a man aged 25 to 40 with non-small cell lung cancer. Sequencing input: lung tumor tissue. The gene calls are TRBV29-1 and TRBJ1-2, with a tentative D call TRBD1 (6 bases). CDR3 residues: CSVEDQGFYGYTF. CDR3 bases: TGCAGCGTTGAAGATCAGGGGTTCTATGGCTACACCTTC.